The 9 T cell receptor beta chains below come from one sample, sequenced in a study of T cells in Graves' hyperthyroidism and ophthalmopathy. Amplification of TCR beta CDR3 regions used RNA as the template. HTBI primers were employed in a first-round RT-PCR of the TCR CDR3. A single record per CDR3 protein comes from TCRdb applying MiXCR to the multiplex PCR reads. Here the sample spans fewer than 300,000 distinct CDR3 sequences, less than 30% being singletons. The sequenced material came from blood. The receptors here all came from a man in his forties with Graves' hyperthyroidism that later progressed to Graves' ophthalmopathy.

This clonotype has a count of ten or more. CDR3 nucleotide sequence: TGTGCCAGCAGTAGGACACTGGATCAGCCCCAGCATTTT. Translating it yields CASSRTLDQPQHF. The chain employs TRBV6-5 and TRBJ1-5, with a tentative D call TRBD1 (5 bases). The germline CDR1 and CDR2 sequences are MNHEY and SVGAGI. This CDR3 spans 13 amino acids. The germline V and J ends were trimmed by 5 bases and 5 bases, with 10 bases remaining between them.

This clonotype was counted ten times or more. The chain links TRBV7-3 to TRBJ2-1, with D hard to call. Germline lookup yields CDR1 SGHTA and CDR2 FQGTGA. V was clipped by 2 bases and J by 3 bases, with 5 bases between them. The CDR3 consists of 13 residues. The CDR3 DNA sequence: TGTGCCAGCAGCTTATTCATCTACAATGAGCAGTTCTTC. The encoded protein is CASSLFIYNEQFF.

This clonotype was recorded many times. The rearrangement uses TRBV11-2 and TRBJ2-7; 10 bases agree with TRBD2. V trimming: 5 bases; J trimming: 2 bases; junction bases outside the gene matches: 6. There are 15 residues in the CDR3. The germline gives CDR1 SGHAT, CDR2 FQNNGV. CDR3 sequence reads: CASSGGTSATYEQYF. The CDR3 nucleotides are TGTGCCAGCAGCGGCGGGACTAGCGCAACCTACGAGCAGTACTTC. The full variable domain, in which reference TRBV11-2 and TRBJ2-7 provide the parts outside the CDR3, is EAGVAQSPRYKIIEKRQSVAFWCNPISGHATLYWYQQILGQGPKLLIQFQNNGVVDDSQLPKDRFSAERLKGVDSTLKIQPAKLEDSAVYLCASSGGTSATYEQYFGPGTRLTVT.

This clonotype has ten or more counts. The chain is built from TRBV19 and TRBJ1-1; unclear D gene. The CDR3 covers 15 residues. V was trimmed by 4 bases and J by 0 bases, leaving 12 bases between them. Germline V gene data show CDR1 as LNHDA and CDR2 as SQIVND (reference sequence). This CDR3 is CASSTRVGLNTEAFF. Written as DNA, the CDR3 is TGTGCCAGTAGTACTCGGGTAGGTCTGAACACTGAAGCTTTCTTT.

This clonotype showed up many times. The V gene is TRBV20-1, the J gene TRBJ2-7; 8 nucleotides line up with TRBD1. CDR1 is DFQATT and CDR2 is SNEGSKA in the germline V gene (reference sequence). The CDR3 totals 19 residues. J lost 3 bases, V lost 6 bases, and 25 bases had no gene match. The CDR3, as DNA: TGCAGTGCCCAACGCTCACACCAAACCAAACAGGGGGTAATCTACGAGCAGTACTTC. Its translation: CSAQRSHQTKQGVIYEQYF.

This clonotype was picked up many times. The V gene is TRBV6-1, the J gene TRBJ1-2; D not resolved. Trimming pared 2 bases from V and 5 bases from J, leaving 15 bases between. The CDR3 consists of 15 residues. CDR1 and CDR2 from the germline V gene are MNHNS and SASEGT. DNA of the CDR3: TGTGCCAGCAGTGAAAGCCGCGGGGTTGGTTATGGCTACACCTTC. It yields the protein CASSESRGVGYGYTF.

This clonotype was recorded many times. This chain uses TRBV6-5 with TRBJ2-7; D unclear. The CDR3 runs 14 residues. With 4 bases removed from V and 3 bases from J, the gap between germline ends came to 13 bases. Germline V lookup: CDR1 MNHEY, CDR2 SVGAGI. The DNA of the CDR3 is TGTGCCAGCAGTTCACGTGGAATGGACTACGAGCAGTACTTC. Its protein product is CASSSRGMDYEQYF.

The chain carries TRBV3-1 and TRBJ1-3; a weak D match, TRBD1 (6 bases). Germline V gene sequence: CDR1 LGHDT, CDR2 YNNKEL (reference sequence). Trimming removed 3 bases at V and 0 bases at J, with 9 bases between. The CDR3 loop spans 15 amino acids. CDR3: CASSQGAISGNTIYF. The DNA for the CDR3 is TGTGCCAGCAGCCAGGGGGCCATCTCTGGAAACACCATATATTTT.

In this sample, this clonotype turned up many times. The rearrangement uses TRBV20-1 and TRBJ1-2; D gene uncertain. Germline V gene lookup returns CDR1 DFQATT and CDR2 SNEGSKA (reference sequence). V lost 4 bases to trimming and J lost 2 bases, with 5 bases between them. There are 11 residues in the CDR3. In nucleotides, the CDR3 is TGCAGTGCTAAGACAAACTATGGCTACACCTTC. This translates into CSAKTNYGYTF.